The present entry profiles one TCR beta chain with its context. These data originate in a study of blood T cell repertoires in COVID-19. Turning to the study itself: Samples of COVID-19 (acute and convalescent) were obtained from the United States, Italy and Spain. Nucleic acid was either cDNA or gDNA, and it came from T cells, B-cell-depleted T cells, or PBMCs.

Trimming cost V 0 bases and J 9 bases, with 13 bases left between them. CDR3 size: 15 residues. Germline CDR1 and CDR2: SGDLS and YYNGEE. Original processing methods: Cell counts per sample came from amplifying reference gene primers. Method: immunoSEQ multiplex PCR; TCRdb's copy keeps in-frame clones and lacks some. V and J calls and clone size come straight from that table; D and trimming were deduced from the DNA. Of roughly 24,000 clones in the sample, approximately 82% were seen once. The chain couples TRBV9 to TRBJ1-6, with D possibly TRBD1 on 5 matching bases. The TCR was taken from a human donor in a cohort sampled during active COVID-19. Sequenced material: peripheral blood. The CDR3 sequence: CASSVEEGAGSPLHF. The CDR3 bases are TGTGCCAGCAGCGTAGAGGAAGGGGCCGGTTCACCCCTCCACTTT.